The 24 T cell receptor beta chains reported below all come from one sample, sequenced in a study of blood T cells in healthy people across ages. A J-beta primer mix and a sample-barcoded 5' primer were used in a second PCR of about 7 to 12 cycles. Each CDR3 protein is one row after TCRdb ran MiXCR on the 5' RACE reads. The repertoire holds 850,000 to 1,300,000 distinct CDR3 sequences, with 45% as singletons. What was sequenced was blood. The receptors originated from a woman aged 60 to 75 in good health.

Concerning this clonotype itself: A much larger clone differs by one base, so this may be a read error. V is TRBV6-5 and J is TRBJ2-7; D could derive from TRBD1 or TRBD2 (5 bases each). The end of the DNA aligns better with TRBJ2-4, so the J call may be wrong. Germline-derived CDR1 and CDR2 are MNHEY and SVGAGI. This CDR3 region has 12 residues. The CDR3 loop reads CASRGPRGIQYF. The CDR3 DNA follows: TGTGCCAGCAGGGGGCCTCGGGGCATTCAGTACTTC.

The chain carries TRBV6-1 and TRBJ2-1; 7 bases agree with TRBD2. The assigned J gene may be wrong: the sequence end matches TRBJ2-7 better. The CDR3 runs to 14 residues. Germline V gene data show CDR1 as MNHNS and CDR2 as SASEGT. CDR3 region: CASTSGNPYNEQYF. CDR3 sequence (DNA): TGTGCCAGCACGAGCGGGAACCCCTACAATGAGCAGTACTTC.

The gene calls are TRBV28 and TRBJ2-3; 8 bases map to TRBD2. Trimming cost V 6 bases and J 6 bases; bases outside gene matches: 14. The CDR3 runs to 16 residues. Germline V lookup: CDR1 MDHEN, CDR2 SYDVKM. The CDR3 sequence is CASRSVEAGEADTQYF. The CDR3 region has the DNA TGTGCCAGCAGGTCCGTCGAAGCGGGAGAGGCGGATACGCAGTATTTT. The complete variable domain, with remaining parts taken from reference TRBV28 and TRBJ2-3, reads DVKVTQSSRYLVKRTGEKVFLECVQDMDHENMFWYRQDPGLGLRLIYFSYDVKMKEKGDIPEGYSVSREKKERFSLILESASTNQTSMYLCASRSVEAGEADTQYFGPGTRLTVL.

In its sample, this clonotype was seen a few times. V gene TRBV29-1 combines with J gene TRBJ2-5; 7 bases line up with TRBD1. The CDR3 has 14 residues. Looked up from germline, CDR1 is SQVTM and CDR2 is ANQGSEA. V lost 7 bases to trimming and J lost 4 bases; unmatched junction nucleotides: 12. The DNA of the CDR3 is TGCAGCGCCAGACAGGGCTCGGGAATAGAGACCCAGTACTTC. It is translated as CSARQGSGIETQYF.

The chain couples TRBV11-2 to TRBJ2-3; D may be TRBD1 or TRBD2 (5 bases each). The CDR3 totals 15 residues. V gave up 4 bases and J gave up 3 bases, with 14 bases separating them. Germline V gives CDR1 SGHAT, CDR2 FQNNGV. CDR3 amino acids: CASSSEAGRTDTQYF. The CDR3 coding sequence is TGTGCCAGCAGCTCCGAGGCAGGGAGAACAGATACGCAGTATTTT.

The CDR3 DNA reads as TGCGCCAGCAGCTTGGGGGGGACTACCCTTACAGATACGCAGTATTTT. This gives the protein CASSLGGTTLTDTQYF. This chain uses TRBV5-1 with TRBJ2-3; 7 bases match TRBD2. V lost 0 bases, J lost 3 bases, and 7 bases stayed unmatched. The CDR3 sequence is 16 residues long. Looked up from germline, CDR1 is SGHRS and CDR2 is YFSETQ. The variable domain in full, completed from reference TRBV5-1 and TRBJ2-3, reads KAGVTQTPRYLIKTRGQQVTLSCSPISGHRSVSWYQQTPGQGLQFLFEYFSETQRNKGNFPGRFSGRQFSNSRSEMNVSTLELGDSALYLCASSLGGTTLTDTQYFGPGTRLTVL.

J is TRBJ2-3 and V is TRBV27; 14 bases are shared with TRBD2. The CDR3 is 16 residues long. CDR1 and CDR2 (germline): MNHEY, SMNVEV (reference sequence). V was clipped by 6 bases and J by 0 bases; unmatched bases: 2. The CDR3: CASRRLAGGSTDTQYF. The CDR3 nucleotides are TGTGCCAGCAGACGACTAGCGGGAGGGAGCACAGATACGCAGTATTTT.

The chain employs TRBV20-1 and TRBJ2-7, with TRBD1 matching over 9 bases. This CDR3 spans 14 amino acids. The germline CDR1 and CDR2 sequences are DFQATT and SNEGSKA (reference sequence). With 2 bases clipped from V and 4 bases from J, the junction kept 6 bases outside the gene matches. DNA of the CDR3: TGCAGTGCTAGACCTCGGGACAGGGAGTACGAGCAGTACTTC. It yields the protein CSARPRDREYEQYF.

This clonotype was recorded a few times. For the CDR3, the DNA is TGTGCCAGCAGTTTAAATCTCGGGGTAACCCAGTACTTC. Residues: CASSLNLGVTQYF. The rearrangement uses TRBV27 and TRBJ2-5, with D maybe TRBD2 (5 bases). Germline assignment: CDR1 MNHEY and CDR2 SMNVEV (reference sequence). V was shortened by 2 bases and J by 8 bases, with 12 bases between the two germline ends. The CDR3 sequence is 13 residues long.

This clonotype was seen ten or more times. The V call is TRBV2, the J call TRBJ2-3; a weak D match, TRBD2 (6 bases). The ends were cut back, 8 bases at V and 3 bases at J, with 15 bases in the middle. CDR1 and CDR2 from the germline V gene are SNHLY and FYNNEI. There are 14 residues in the CDR3. This chain's CDR3 is CASSREVGTDTQYF. CDR3 nucleotides: TGTGCCAGCTCGAGGGAGGTAGGAACAGATACGCAGTATTTT.

V gene TRBV7-2 combines with J gene TRBJ2-1, with 9 bases that match TRBD2. With V trimmed by 1 base and J by 7 bases, 5 bases remained unmatched. The germline V gene encodes CDR1 SGHTA and CDR2 FQGNSA. The CDR3 is made up of 15 amino acids. For the CDR3, the DNA is TGTGCCAGCAGCTTAGTGGCGGGGGGGCCTAATGAGCAGTTCTTC. Amino acids: CASSLVAGGPNEQFF.

The genes are TRBV10-2 and TRBJ2-4; 8 nucleotides match TRBD1. The J call could be wrong; TRBJ2-7 is a better fit for the DNA end. The CDR3 consists of 14 residues. Germline values: CDR1 WSHSY, CDR2 SAAADI. The CDR3 here is CASEDGTGAYEQYF. In nucleotides, the CDR3 is TGCGCCAGTGAGGATGGGACAGGCGCCTACGAGCAGTACTTC.

This clonotype was detected only a few times. The chain recombines TRBV7-2 with TRBJ1-5, with unresolved D. The length of the CDR3 is 14 residues. Germline CDR1 is SGHTA and CDR2 is FQGNSA. Trimming took off 1 base at V and 5 bases at J, with 9 bases between the two ends. The CDR3 DNA reads TGTGCCAGCAGCTTAGTTAAGGGAGATCAGCCCCAGCATTTT. Protein product: CASSLVKGDQPQHF.

The chain combines TRBV7-2 with TRBJ2-1; D possibly corresponds to TRBD2 (6 bases). Looked up from germline, CDR1 is SGHTA and CDR2 is FQGNSA. The CDR3 contains 13 residues. V was cut by 5 bases and J by 10 bases, with 15 bases left in between. CDR3 region: CASSRRGLEEQFF. Here the CDR3 DNA reads TGTGCCAGCAGCCGGCGGGGACTCGAGGAGCAGTTCTTC.

This clonotype has only one observation. J is TRBJ2-1 and V is TRBV27; 8 bases agree with TRBD1. This CDR3 is built from 16 residues. V lost 6 bases, J lost 2 bases, and 9 bases stayed unmatched. Germline V gene lookup returns CDR1 MNHEY and CDR2 SMNVEV (reference sequence). CDR3 amino acids: CASRHLQGVAYNEQFF. CDR3 nucleotide sequence: TGTGCCAGCAGACACTTACAGGGGGTCGCCTACAATGAGCAGTTCTTC.

The chain joins TRBV9 to TRBJ1-1, with a weak D call TRBD1 (6 bases). CDR3 size: 14 residues. The germline V gene has CDR1 SGDLS and CDR2 YYNGEE. Deletions cut 0 bases from V and 6 bases from J, with 12 bases between. The CDR3 DNA reads TGTGCCAGCAGCGTAGTTCAGGGGTTGTCTGAAGCTTTCTTT. Translating it yields CASSVVQGLSEAFF.

This clonotype was seen only a few times. This rearrangement joins TRBV20-1 to TRBJ1-2, with D possibly matching TRBD1 (5 bases). Trimming stripped 2 bases from V and 8 bases from J, with 18 bases between. This CDR3 comprises 14 residues. CDR1 is DFQATT, CDR2 SNEGSKA, per germline (reference sequence). CDR3 region: CSARSPGLNEGYTF. CDR3 sequence (DNA): TGCAGTGCTAGAAGTCCAGGGTTGAACGAGGGCTACACCTTC.

The rearrangement joins TRBV6-6 to TRBJ1-6; tentative D call: TRBD1 (6 bases). Germline loops: CDR1 MNHNY, CDR2 SVGAGI (reference sequence). CDR3 length equals 15 residues. Trimming shortened V by 7 bases and J by 0 bases, and 10 bases separated the two germline ends. The CDR3 is CASILTGSYNSPLHF. As DNA, the CDR3 is TGTGCCAGCATCCTGACAGGCTCCTATAATTCACCCCTCCACTTT.

On this clonotype: This is likely a read error, given that the CDR3 carries no conserved phenylalanine or tryptophan at its end. The chain couples TRBV29-1 to TRBJ2-7, with D perhaps being TRBD1 or TRBD2 (5 bases each). The germline gives CDR1 SQVTM, CDR2 ANQGSEA. Trimming stripped 2 bases from V and 5 bases from J, with 10 bases between. This CDR3 region has 12 residues. Here the CDR3 reads CSVEQGSDEQYL. The CDR3, as DNA: TGCAGCGTTGAACAGGGTAGCGACGAGCAGTACTTA.

This clonotype showed up just a few times. Here the CDR3 DNA reads TGCAGTGCTAGCGGGAGGCTAGGAAGGGAGACCCAGTACTTC. This encodes CSASGRLGRETQYF. The chain uses TRBV20-1 and TRBJ2-5, with 7 bases fitting TRBD2. Germline lookup yields CDR1 DFQATT and CDR2 SNEGSKA (reference sequence). CDR3 length: 14 amino acids. J lost 5 bases, V lost 3 bases, and 9 bases had no gene match.

This clonotype was detected once. The chain links TRBV11-2 to TRBJ2-1; TRBD2 aligns across 11 bases. The CDR3 has 16 amino acids. CDR1 is SGHAT and CDR2 is FQNNGV in the germline V gene. The V and J ends lost 0 bases and 10 bases, in that order; junction bases with no gene match: 8. For the CDR3, the DNA is TGTGCCAGCAGCTTAGAGGCTAGCGGGAGGACCAACGAGCAGTTCTTC. Protein sequence: CASSLEASGRTNEQFF.

This clonotype was seen more than once but under ten times. The genes are TRBV27 and TRBJ2-7; D is ambiguous. This CDR3 contains 13 residues. The germline V and J ends were trimmed by 6 bases and 3 bases, with 12 bases remaining between them. Germline CDR1 reads MNHEY; CDR2 reads SMNVEV (reference sequence). Here the CDR3 reads CASSKRMSYEQYF. The CDR3 region has the DNA TGTGCCAGCAGCAAACGGATGAGCTACGAGCAGTACTTC.

The rearrangement joins TRBV20-1 to TRBJ2-1; D not resolved. Trimming removed 1 base from V and 3 bases from J, with 10 bases in between. CDR3 length: 14 residues. The germline V gene has CDR1 DFQATT and CDR2 SNEGSKA (reference sequence). Here the CDR3 reads CSARAPTRYNEQFF. CDR3 DNA: TGCAGTGCTAGAGCCCCGACGCGCTACAATGAGCAGTTCTTC.

This clonotype was seen ten or more times. V gene TRBV28 combines with J gene TRBJ1-2; no definite D call. V shed 4 bases and J shed 7 bases, with 22 bases lying between them. Germline values: CDR1 MDHEN, CDR2 SYDVKM. This CDR3 is built from 16 residues. This CDR3 is CASSSIIDARSSGYTF. The DNA of the CDR3 is TGTGCCAGCAGTTCCATTATCGACGCCCGGTCAAGTGGCTACACCTTC.